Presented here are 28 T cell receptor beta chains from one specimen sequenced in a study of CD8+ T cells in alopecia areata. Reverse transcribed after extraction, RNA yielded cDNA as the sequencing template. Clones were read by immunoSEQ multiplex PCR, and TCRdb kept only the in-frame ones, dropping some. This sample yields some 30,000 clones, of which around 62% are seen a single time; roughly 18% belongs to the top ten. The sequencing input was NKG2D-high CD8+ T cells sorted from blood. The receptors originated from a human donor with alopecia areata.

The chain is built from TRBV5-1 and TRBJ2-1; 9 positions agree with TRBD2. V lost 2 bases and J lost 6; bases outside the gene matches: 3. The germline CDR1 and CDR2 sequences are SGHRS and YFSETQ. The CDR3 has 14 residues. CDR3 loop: CASSLAGGSNEQFF. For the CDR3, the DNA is TGCGCCAGCAGCTTAGCGGGAGGATCCAATGAGCAGTTCTTC.

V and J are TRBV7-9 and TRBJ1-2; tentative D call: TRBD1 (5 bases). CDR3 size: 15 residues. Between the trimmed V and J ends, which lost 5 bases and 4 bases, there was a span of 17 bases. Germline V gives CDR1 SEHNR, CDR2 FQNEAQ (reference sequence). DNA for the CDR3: TGTGCCAGCAGCCAGCGGTCCAGGGTTGGCTATGGCTACACCTTC. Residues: CASSQRSRVGYGYTF.

The CDR3 DNA reads TGCAGCGTTGAATGGGGGACTAGCGGAGGTAGCACAGATACGCAGTATTTT. Translation: CSVEWGTSGGSTDTQYF. The rearrangement uses TRBV29-1 and TRBJ2-3; 11 bases are shared with TRBD2. The J segment lost 0 bases and the V segment lost 2 bases, leaving 7 bases of the junction unmatched. Germline CDR1 SQVTM, CDR2 ANQGSEA. The CDR3 is 17 amino acids.

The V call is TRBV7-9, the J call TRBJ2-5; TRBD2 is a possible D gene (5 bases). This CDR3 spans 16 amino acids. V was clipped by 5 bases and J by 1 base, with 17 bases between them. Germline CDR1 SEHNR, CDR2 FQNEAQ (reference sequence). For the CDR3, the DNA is TGTGCCAGCAGCGTGGACCTGAATGGAGGCCAAGAGACCCAGTACTTC. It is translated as CASSVDLNGGQETQYF.

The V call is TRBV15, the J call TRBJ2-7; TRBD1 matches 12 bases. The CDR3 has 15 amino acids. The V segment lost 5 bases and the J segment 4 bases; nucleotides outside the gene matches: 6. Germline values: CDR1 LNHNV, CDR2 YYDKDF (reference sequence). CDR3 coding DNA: TGTGCCACCAGCGGGGGACAGGGGGCCTATTACGAGCAGTACTTC. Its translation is CATSGGQGAYYEQYF.

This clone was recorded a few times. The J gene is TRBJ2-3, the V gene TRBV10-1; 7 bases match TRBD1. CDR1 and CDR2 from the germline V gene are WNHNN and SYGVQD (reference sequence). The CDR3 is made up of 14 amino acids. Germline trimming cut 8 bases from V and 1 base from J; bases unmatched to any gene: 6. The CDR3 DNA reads TGCGCCAGCGGGGTAGGGACAGGCACAGATACGCAGTATTTT. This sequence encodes CASGVGTGTDTQYF.

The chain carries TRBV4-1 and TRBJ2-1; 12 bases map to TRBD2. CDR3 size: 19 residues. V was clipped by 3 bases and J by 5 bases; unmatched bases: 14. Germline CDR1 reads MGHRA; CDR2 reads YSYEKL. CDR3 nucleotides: TGCGCCAGCAGCCACCTTAGACTAGCGGGAGACCCCCGGGACAATGAGCAGTTCTTC. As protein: CASSHLRLAGDPRDNEQFF.

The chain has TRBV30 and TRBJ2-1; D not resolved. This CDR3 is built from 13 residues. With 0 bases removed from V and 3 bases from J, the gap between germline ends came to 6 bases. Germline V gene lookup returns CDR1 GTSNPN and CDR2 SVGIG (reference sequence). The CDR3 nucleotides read TGTGCCTGGAGTGTATTCGGCTACAATGAGCAGTTCTTC. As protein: CAWSVFGYNEQFF. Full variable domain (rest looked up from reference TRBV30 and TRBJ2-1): SQTIHQWPATLVQPVGSPLSLECTVEGTSNPNLYWYRQAAGRGLQLLFYSVGIGQISSEVPQNLSASRPQDRQFILSSKKLLLSDSGFYLCAWSVFGYNEQFFGPGTRLTVL.

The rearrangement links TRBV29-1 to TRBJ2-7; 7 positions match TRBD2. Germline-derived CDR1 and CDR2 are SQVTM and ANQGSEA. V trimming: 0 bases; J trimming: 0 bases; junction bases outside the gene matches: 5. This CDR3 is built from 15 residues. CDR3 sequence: CSVEDQTSPSYEQYF. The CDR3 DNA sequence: TGCAGCGTTGAAGATCAGACTAGCCCCTCCTACGAGCAGTACTTC.

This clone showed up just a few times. The CDR3 sequence: CSVLQGITGTPDYNEQFF. CDR3 bases: TGCAGCGTCCTGCAGGGGATTACCGGGACACCCGACTACAATGAGCAGTTCTTC. The chain recombines TRBV29-1 with TRBJ2-1; maybe TRBD1 (6 bases). The CDR3 is 18 amino acids. Trimming shortened V by 6 bases and J by 3 bases, and 27 bases separated the two germline ends. Germline values: CDR1 SQVTM, CDR2 ANQGSEA.

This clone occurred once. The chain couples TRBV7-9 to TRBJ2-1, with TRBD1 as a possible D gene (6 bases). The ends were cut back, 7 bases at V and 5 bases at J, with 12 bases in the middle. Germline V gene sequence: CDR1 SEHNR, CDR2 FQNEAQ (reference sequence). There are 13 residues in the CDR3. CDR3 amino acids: CASKPGVDNEQFF. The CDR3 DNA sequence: TGTGCCAGCAAACCAGGGGTCGACAATGAGCAGTTCTTC.

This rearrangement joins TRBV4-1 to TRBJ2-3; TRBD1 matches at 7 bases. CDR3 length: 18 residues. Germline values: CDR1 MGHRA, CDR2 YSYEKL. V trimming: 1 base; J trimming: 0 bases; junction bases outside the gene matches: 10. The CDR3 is CASSQAATGTVSTDTQYF. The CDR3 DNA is TGCGCCAGCAGCCAAGCTGCGACCGGGACAGTCAGCACAGATACGCAGTATTTT.

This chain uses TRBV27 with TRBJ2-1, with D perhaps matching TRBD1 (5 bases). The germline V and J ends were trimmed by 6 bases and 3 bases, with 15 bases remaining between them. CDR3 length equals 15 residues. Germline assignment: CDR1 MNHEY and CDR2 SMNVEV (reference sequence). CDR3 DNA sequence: TGTGCCAGCAGGGACATCGACAGCCACTACAATGAGCAGTTCTTC. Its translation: CASRDIDSHYNEQFF.

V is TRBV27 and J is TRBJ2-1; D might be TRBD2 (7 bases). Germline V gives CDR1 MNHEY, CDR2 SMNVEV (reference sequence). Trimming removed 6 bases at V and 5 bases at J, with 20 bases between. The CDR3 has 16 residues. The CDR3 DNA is TGTGCCAGCAGCAAACCATGGGGGCGGGAGAACAATGAGCAGTTCTTC. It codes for CASSKPWGRENNEQFF.

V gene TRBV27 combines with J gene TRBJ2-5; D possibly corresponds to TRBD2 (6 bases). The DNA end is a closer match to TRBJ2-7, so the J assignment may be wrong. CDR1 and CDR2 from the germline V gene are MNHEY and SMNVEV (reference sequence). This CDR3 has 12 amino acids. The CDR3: CASSRPGGEQYF. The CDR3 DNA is TGTGCCAGCTCACGTCCCGGGGGCGAGCAGTACTTC.

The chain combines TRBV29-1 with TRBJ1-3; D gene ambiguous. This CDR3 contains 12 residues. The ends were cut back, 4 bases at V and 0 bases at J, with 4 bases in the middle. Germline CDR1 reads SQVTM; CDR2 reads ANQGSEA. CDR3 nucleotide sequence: TGCAGCGTTGGTATCTCTGGAAACACCATATATTTT. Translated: CSVGISGNTIYF.

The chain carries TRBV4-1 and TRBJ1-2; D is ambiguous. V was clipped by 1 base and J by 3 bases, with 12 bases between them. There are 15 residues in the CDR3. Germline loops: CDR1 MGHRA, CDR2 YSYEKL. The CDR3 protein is CASSQVAREYYGYTF. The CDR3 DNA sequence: TGCGCCAGCAGCCAAGTAGCACGGGAATACTATGGCTACACCTTC.

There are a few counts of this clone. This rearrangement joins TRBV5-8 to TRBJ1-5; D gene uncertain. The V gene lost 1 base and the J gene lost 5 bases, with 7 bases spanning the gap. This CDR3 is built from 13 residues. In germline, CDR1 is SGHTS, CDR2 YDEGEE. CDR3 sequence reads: CASSLPGYQPQHF. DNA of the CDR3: TGTGCCAGCAGCTTGCCAGGTTATCAGCCCCAGCATTTT.

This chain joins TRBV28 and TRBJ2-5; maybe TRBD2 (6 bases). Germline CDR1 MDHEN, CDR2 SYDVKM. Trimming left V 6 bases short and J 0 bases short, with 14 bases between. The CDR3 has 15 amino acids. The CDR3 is CASRNMGRYQETQYF. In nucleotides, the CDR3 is TGTGCCAGCAGAAACATGGGGAGGTACCAAGAGACCCAGTACTTC.

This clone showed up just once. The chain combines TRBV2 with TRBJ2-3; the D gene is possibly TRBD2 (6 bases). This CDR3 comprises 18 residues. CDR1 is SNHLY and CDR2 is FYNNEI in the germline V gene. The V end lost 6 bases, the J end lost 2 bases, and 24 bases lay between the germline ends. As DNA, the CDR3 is TGTGCCAGCAGGAGGCCTGCCACGGGACTCGAGAACACAGATACGCAGTATTTT. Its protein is CASRRPATGLENTDTQYF.

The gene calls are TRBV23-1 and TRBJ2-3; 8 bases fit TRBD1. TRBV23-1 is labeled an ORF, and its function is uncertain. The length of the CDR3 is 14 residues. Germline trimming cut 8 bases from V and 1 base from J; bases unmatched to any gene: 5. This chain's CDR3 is CASDDRGRTDTQYF. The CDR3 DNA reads TGCGCCAGCGACGACAGGGGCCGCACAGATACGCAGTATTTT.

In DNA, the CDR3 is TGTGCCAGCAGTTACTCGTGGGGACAGAGCTCCTACGAGCAGTACTTC. Residues: CASSYSWGQSSYEQYF. This chain connects TRBV6-5 to TRBJ2-7, with 7 bases that match TRBD1. Trimming took 0 bases from V and 0 from J; bases not matched to a gene: 5. Per germline, CDR1 MNHEY and CDR2 SVGAGI. The CDR3 is 16 amino acids.

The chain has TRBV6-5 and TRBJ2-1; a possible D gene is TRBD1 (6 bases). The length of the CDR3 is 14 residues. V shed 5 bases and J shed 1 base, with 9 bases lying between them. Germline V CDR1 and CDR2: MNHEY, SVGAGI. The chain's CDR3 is CASSPTGSYNEQFF. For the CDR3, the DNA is TGTGCCAGCAGTCCTACAGGGTCCTACAATGAGCAGTTCTTC.

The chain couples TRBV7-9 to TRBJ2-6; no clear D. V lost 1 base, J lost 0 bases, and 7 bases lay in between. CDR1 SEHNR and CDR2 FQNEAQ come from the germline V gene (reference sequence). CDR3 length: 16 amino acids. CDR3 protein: CASSLVVSSGANVLTF. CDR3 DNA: TGTGCCAGCAGCTTAGTTGTCAGCTCTGGGGCCAACGTCCTGACTTTC.

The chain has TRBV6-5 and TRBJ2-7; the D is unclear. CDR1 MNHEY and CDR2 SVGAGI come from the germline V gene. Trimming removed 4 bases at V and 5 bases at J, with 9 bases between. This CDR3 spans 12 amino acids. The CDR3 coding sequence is TGTGCCAGCAGTTTGGACCTTAACGAGCAGTACTTC. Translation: CASSLDLNEQYF.

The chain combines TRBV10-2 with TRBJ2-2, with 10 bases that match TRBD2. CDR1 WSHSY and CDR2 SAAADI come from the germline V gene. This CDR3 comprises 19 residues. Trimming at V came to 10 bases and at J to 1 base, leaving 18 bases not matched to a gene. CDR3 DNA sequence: TGCGCCACCAGACTTCAGCCCCTAGGACTAGCGGTGAACACCGGGGAGCTGTTTTTT. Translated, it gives CATRLQPLGLAVNTGELFF.

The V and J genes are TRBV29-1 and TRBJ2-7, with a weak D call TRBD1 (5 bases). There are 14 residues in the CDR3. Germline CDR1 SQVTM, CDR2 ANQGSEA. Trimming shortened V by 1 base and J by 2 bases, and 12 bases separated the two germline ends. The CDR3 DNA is TGCAGCGTTGAAGCTTACAGGAACCCCTACGAGCAGTACTTC. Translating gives CSVEAYRNPYEQYF.

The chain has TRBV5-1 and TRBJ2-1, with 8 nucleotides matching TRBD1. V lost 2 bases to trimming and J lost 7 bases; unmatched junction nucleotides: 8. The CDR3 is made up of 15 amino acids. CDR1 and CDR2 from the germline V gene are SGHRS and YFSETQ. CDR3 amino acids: CASSFQGAGRNEQFF. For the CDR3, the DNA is TGCGCCAGCAGCTTCCAGGGGGCCGGAAGGAATGAGCAGTTCTTC.